Listed below are T cell receptor beta chains from one sample, sequenced in a study of Graves' ophthalmopathy and Graves' hyperthyroidism. TCRdb ran MiXCR on the multiplex PCR reads and lists one entry per CDR3 protein. In the table there are approximately 480,000 distinct CDR3 sequences, roughly an eighth of which are singletons. The source material was blood. The receptors here all came from a woman younger than 45 with Graves' ophthalmopathy. Both conserved end residues are part of each CDR3. Each record gives: D gene, J gene, clone size, V gene, CDR3 DNA, CDR3 protein. D genes are given only for firm matches. Some rows mark clone size as missing; the rest say once, few, many or name a class of expanded clone.

d_call: NA; j_call: TRBJ1-1; clone_size: once; v_call: TRBV19; cdr3_nt: TGTGCCAGTAGTATAACCCCAGAAACTGAAGCTTTCTTT; cdr3_aa: CASSITPETEAFF
d_call: NA; j_call: TRBJ2-7; clone_size: many; v_call: TRBV12-3/TRBV12-4; cdr3_nt: TGTGCCAGCAGTCGAACGTCCAGGGGCGTCAACGAGCAGTACTTC; cdr3_aa: CASSRTSRGVNEQYF
d_call: NA; j_call: TRBJ1-1; clone_size: NA; v_call: TRBV19; cdr3_nt: TGTGCCAGTAGTAGGGGGAGACAGAACACTGAAGCTTTCTTT; cdr3_aa: CASSRGRQNTEAFF
d_call: NA; j_call: TRBJ2-5; clone_size: many; v_call: TRBV12-3/TRBV12-4; cdr3_nt: TGTGCCAGCAGTTTAGGACAGTACCAAGAGACCCAGTACTTC; cdr3_aa: CASSLGQYQETQYF
d_call: NA; j_call: TRBJ2-4; clone_size: few; v_call: TRBV13; cdr3_nt: TGTGCCAGCAGCTTAGCAGGGATGGCCAAAAACATTAAGTACTTC; cdr3_aa: CASSLAGMAKNIKYF
d_call: TRBD1; j_call: TRBJ1-1; clone_size: many; v_call: TRBV9; cdr3_nt: TGTGCCAGCAGCGTAGGTGTGCGGACAGGGGGCGCGGGGACTGAAGCTTTCTTT; cdr3_aa: CASSVGVRTGGAGTEAFF
d_call: NA; j_call: TRBJ1-6; clone_size: many; v_call: TRBV9; cdr3_nt: TGTGCCAGCAGCGTAGGGCAGGGGACGAATTCACCCCTCCACTTT; cdr3_aa: CASSVGQGTNSPLHF
d_call: NA; j_call: TRBJ2-5; clone_size: NA; v_call: TRBV12-3/TRBV12-4; cdr3_nt: TGTGCCAGCAGTTCCAGCGGCTTTGAGGAGACCCAGTACTTC; cdr3_aa: CASSSSGFEETQYF
d_call: TRBD2; j_call: TRBJ2-5; clone_size: many; v_call: TRBV19; cdr3_nt: TGTGCCAGCAATGCCCCGGGACTAGCGGGATTTGAACGAGAGACCCAGTACTTC; cdr3_aa: CASNAPGLAGFERETQYF
d_call: TRBD2; j_call: TRBJ2-7; clone_size: many; v_call: TRBV29-1; cdr3_nt: TGCAGCGTTGAAGATAGCGGGGATCGCTACGAGCAGTACTTC; cdr3_aa: CSVEDSGDRYEQYF
d_call: TRBD1; j_call: TRBJ1-2; clone_size: NA; v_call: TRBV5-6; cdr3_nt: TGTGCCAGCAGCCTTTTCCGACAGGGCCAGTATGGCTACACCTTC; cdr3_aa: CASSLFRQGQYGYTF
d_call: NA; j_call: TRBJ1-1; clone_size: NA; v_call: TRBV7-8; cdr3_nt: TGTGCCAGTGGGGAGGCGGGGGTGAACACTGAAGCTTTCTTT; cdr3_aa: CASGEAGVNTEAFF
d_call: NA; j_call: TRBJ1-1; clone_size: many; v_call: TRBV2; cdr3_nt: TGTGCCAGCAGCGAACAGGGTACCATGAACACTGAAGCTTTCTTT; cdr3_aa: CASSEQGTMNTEAFF
d_call: TRBD1; j_call: TRBJ1-6; clone_size: few; v_call: TRBV12-3/TRBV12-4; cdr3_nt: TGTGCCAGCAGCCCGATGGGACAGACCAATTCACACCTCCACTTT; cdr3_aa: CASSPMGQTNSHLHF
d_call: TRBD1; j_call: TRBJ1-1; clone_size: few; v_call: TRBV28; cdr3_nt: TGTGCCAGCACTTTAGCAAGGGCAGGGGGCCCTGGGGCTTTCTTT; cdr3_aa: CASTLARAGGPGAFF
d_call: NA; j_call: TRBJ1-1; clone_size: many; v_call: TRBV6-1; cdr3_nt: TGTGCCAGCAAAGCGGGAATGGGCAGTGAAGCTTTCTTT; cdr3_aa: CASKAGMGSEAFF
d_call: NA; j_call: TRBJ1-1; clone_size: many; v_call: TRBV12-3/TRBV12-4; cdr3_nt: TGTGCCAGCAACTACAAGGGGAACACTGAAGCTTTCTTT; cdr3_aa: CASNYKGNTEAFF
d_call: TRBD1; j_call: TRBJ2-7; clone_size: many; v_call: TRBV27; cdr3_nt: TGTGCCAGCAGTGTCTACCGGGACAGGGGGCTGTACGAGCAGTACTTC; cdr3_aa: CASSVYRDRGLYEQYF
d_call: NA; j_call: TRBJ2-5; clone_size: few; v_call: TRBV3-1; cdr3_nt: TGTGCCAGCAGCCACGCCCAGGGGCGAGGAGGGACCCAGTACTTC; cdr3_aa: CASSHAQGRGGTQYF
d_call: NA; j_call: TRBJ1-1; clone_size: many; v_call: TRBV12-3/TRBV12-4; cdr3_nt: TGTGCCAGCAGACCTGCGTCGGGGTCTGAAGCTTTCTTT; cdr3_aa: CASRPASGSEAFF
d_call: NA; j_call: TRBJ2-2; clone_size: NA; v_call: TRBV24-1; cdr3_nt: TGTGCCACCAGTGATAGGTGGCCAACCGGGGAGCTGTTTTTT; cdr3_aa: CATSDRWPTGELFF
d_call: TRBD1; j_call: TRBJ2-7; clone_size: NA; v_call: TRBV9; cdr3_nt: TGTGCCAGCAGCGTTACCGGGACAGGGGGCTACGAGCAGTACTTC; cdr3_aa: CASSVTGTGGYEQYF
d_call: TRBD1; j_call: TRBJ1-2; clone_size: many; v_call: TRBV28; cdr3_nt: TGTGCCAGCAGTACCAGGGACAGTCTCAGGAACTATGGCTACACCTTC; cdr3_aa: CASSTRDSLRNYGYTF
d_call: TRBD2; j_call: TRBJ2-7; clone_size: many; v_call: TRBV9; cdr3_nt: TGTGCCAGCAGCGTAGGAGCGGGAGGAAGCGAGCAGTACTTC; cdr3_aa: CASSVGAGGSEQYF
d_call: NA; j_call: TRBJ1-1; clone_size: many; v_call: TRBV12-3/TRBV12-4; cdr3_nt: TGTGCCAGCAGTCTCCTCAGGGACACTGAAGCTTTCTTT; cdr3_aa: CASSLLRDTEAFF
d_call: NA; j_call: TRBJ2-5; clone_size: many; v_call: TRBV3-2; cdr3_nt: TGTGCCAGCAGCCAAGACACGACTGAACTGTACCAAGAGACCCAGTACTTC; cdr3_aa: CASSQDTTELYQETQYF
d_call: NA; j_call: TRBJ1-2; clone_size: many; v_call: TRBV18; cdr3_nt: TGTGCCAGCTCACCTGGGGGCCTTCTGCTCTATGGCTACACCTTC; cdr3_aa: CASSPGGLLLYGYTF
d_call: TRBD2; j_call: TRBJ2-5; clone_size: many; v_call: TRBV7-3; cdr3_nt: TGTGCCAGCAGCCCTCATCCCGGGACTAGCGGGGGTCGGGAGACCCAGTACTTC; cdr3_aa: CASSPHPGTSGGRETQYF
d_call: TRBD1; j_call: TRBJ2-7; clone_size: many; v_call: TRBV28; cdr3_nt: TGTGCCAGCACAGGACAGGGGGAATCCTACGAGCAGTACTTC; cdr3_aa: CASTGQGESYEQYF
d_call: TRBD1; j_call: TRBJ1-1; clone_size: many; v_call: TRBV12-3/TRBV12-4; cdr3_nt: TGTGCCAGCAGGGGGGACAGGAACACTGAAGCTTTCTTT; cdr3_aa: CASRGDRNTEAFF
d_call: TRBD1; j_call: TRBJ2-7; clone_size: many; v_call: TRBV11-2; cdr3_nt: TGTGCCAGCAGCCCGATATCCGGGACAGCCCCCTACGAGCAGTACTTC; cdr3_aa: CASSPISGTAPYEQYF
d_call: TRBD1; j_call: TRBJ1-5; clone_size: NA; v_call: TRBV12-3/TRBV12-4; cdr3_nt: TGTGCCAGCAGTCTCACGACAGGGCGGCAGCCCCAGCATTTT; cdr3_aa: CASSLTTGRQPQHF
d_call: NA; j_call: TRBJ1-3; clone_size: few; v_call: TRBV6-5; cdr3_nt: TGTGCCAGCAGTTCCCCGGGGATCTTTACTGGAAACACCATATATTTT; cdr3_aa: CASSSPGIFTGNTIYF
d_call: NA; j_call: TRBJ1-5; clone_size: NA; v_call: TRBV19; cdr3_nt: TGTGCCAGTAGTATCGGGGTCTTGAGCAATCAGCCCCAGCATTTT; cdr3_aa: CASSIGVLSNQPQHF
d_call: TRBD1; j_call: TRBJ2-7; clone_size: many; v_call: TRBV6-1; cdr3_nt: TGTGCCAGCACTAAACCGGGACAGGGAACCCACGAGCAGTACTTC; cdr3_aa: CASTKPGQGTHEQYF
d_call: TRBD1; j_call: TRBJ2-7; clone_size: many; v_call: TRBV28; cdr3_nt: TGTGCCAGCATTGAACAGGGGAGCCACGAGCAGTACTTC; cdr3_aa: CASIEQGSHEQYF
d_call: NA; j_call: TRBJ1-1; clone_size: many; v_call: TRBV2; cdr3_nt: TGTGCCAGCAGTGCCGAACTCAACACTGAAGCTTTCTTT; cdr3_aa: CASSAELNTEAFF
d_call: NA; j_call: TRBJ2-7; clone_size: many; v_call: TRBV11-1; cdr3_nt: TGTGCCAGCAGCTCGGCTAGGATGACTAGTGGTGGCTACGAGCAGTACTTC; cdr3_aa: CASSSARMTSGGYEQYF
d_call: TRBD1; j_call: TRBJ1-4; clone_size: many; v_call: TRBV7-2; cdr3_nt: TGTGCCAGCAGCTTACGCGGGACAGATAATGAAAAACTGTTTTTT; cdr3_aa: CASSLRGTDNEKLFF
d_call: NA; j_call: TRBJ2-4; clone_size: many; v_call: TRBV14; cdr3_nt: TGTGCCAGTTCACAGGGAGCGAACATTCAGTACTTC; cdr3_aa: CASSQGANIQYF
d_call: TRBD1; j_call: TRBJ1-2; clone_size: many; v_call: TRBV6-1; cdr3_nt: TGTGCCAGTCGAAAGACAGGGGGCCTCGGCTACACCTTC; cdr3_aa: CASRKTGGLGYTF
d_call: NA; j_call: TRBJ1-5; clone_size: many; v_call: TRBV29-1; cdr3_nt: TGCAGCGTTGGGTTGAGGGGATATCAGCCCCAGCATTTT; cdr3_aa: CSVGLRGYQPQHF
d_call: NA; j_call: TRBJ1-3; clone_size: many; v_call: TRBV12-3/TRBV12-4; cdr3_nt: TGTGCCAGCAGTTTATCGTCCGGGCTGTTCTCTGGAAACACCATATATTTT; cdr3_aa: CASSLSSGLFSGNTIYF
d_call: TRBD1; j_call: TRBJ1-5; clone_size: NA; v_call: TRBV28; cdr3_nt: TGTGCCAGCAGTTCAGGGGGTTGGCGTCAGCCCCAGCATTTT; cdr3_aa: CASSSGGWRQPQHF
d_call: TRBD2; j_call: TRBJ2-5; clone_size: many; v_call: TRBV11-1; cdr3_nt: TGTGCCAGCAGCCATCCCCTGGGACTAGCGGGAGAAAGGGGAGAGACCCAGTACTTC; cdr3_aa: CASSHPLGLAGERGETQYF
d_call: NA; j_call: TRBJ2-5; clone_size: NA; v_call: TRBV7-9; cdr3_nt: TGTGCCAGCAGCTCAACTCGGGGGCAGAGGGAGACCCAGTACTTC; cdr3_aa: CASSSTRGQRETQYF
d_call: TRBD1; j_call: TRBJ1-1; clone_size: many; v_call: TRBV28; cdr3_nt: TGTGCCAGCACCAAATATCCGGGACAGTGGACTGAAGCTTTCTTT; cdr3_aa: CASTKYPGQWTEAFF
d_call: TRBD1; j_call: TRBJ2-7; clone_size: NA; v_call: TRBV5-1; cdr3_nt: TGCGCCAGCAGCAGTGGACAGGCGGTCCCCTACGAGCAGTACTTC; cdr3_aa: CASSSGQAVPYEQYF
d_call: TRBD1; j_call: TRBJ2-2; clone_size: NA; v_call: TRBV6-2/TRBV6-3; cdr3_nt: TGTGCCAGCAGTCCACAGGGGCTCTTCACCGGGGAGCTGTTTTTT; cdr3_aa: CASSPQGLFTGELFF
d_call: NA; j_call: TRBJ1-1; clone_size: many; v_call: TRBV6-1; cdr3_nt: TGTGCCAGCTCGGACGGCACATTGAACACTGAAGCTTTCTTT; cdr3_aa: CASSDGTLNTEAFF
d_call: TRBD1; j_call: TRBJ1-2; clone_size: NA; v_call: TRBV15; cdr3_nt: TGTGCCAGCAGCTTTCCAGGGGGCGGCGGCTACACCTTC; cdr3_aa: CASSFPGGGGYTF
d_call: NA; j_call: TRBJ1-1; clone_size: many; v_call: TRBV20-1; cdr3_nt: TGCAGTGCGAGGCGGGGCGAGACTGAAGCTTTCTTT; cdr3_aa: CSARRGETEAFF
d_call: TRBD1; j_call: TRBJ1-2; clone_size: NA; v_call: TRBV28; cdr3_nt: TGTGCCAGCAGTTCAGGACAGGGGGCGCTTGGCTACACCTTC; cdr3_aa: CASSSGQGALGYTF
d_call: TRBD1; j_call: TRBJ1-1; clone_size: NA; v_call: TRBV6-1; cdr3_nt: TGTGCCAGCAAGGTGGCAAAGGAGGACAGGGTTAAGACTGAAGCTTTCTTT; cdr3_aa: CASKVAKEDRVKTEAFF